These 32 T cell receptor beta chains were all obtained from the same sample, sequenced in a study of cytomegalovirus exposure and HLA in healthy donors. Vbeta (60) and Jbeta (13) primers were used in the PCR. Some clones are missing from TCRdb's copy, which holds only in-frame ones; the method was immunoSEQ multiplex PCR. Of 90,000 to 120,000 clones listed, under 80% are singletons. The specimen was PBMCs. The origin of the receptors is a woman aged 40-49 years in good health and CMV-seropositive.

The chain uses TRBV30 and TRBJ1-5, with D unclear. Germline V gene data show CDR1 as GTSNPN and CDR2 as SVGIG (reference sequence). The CDR3 loop spans 13 amino acids. V was cut by 0 bases and J by 10 bases, with 13 bases left in between. The CDR3 spells CAWSVGQAQPQHF. The CDR3 coding sequence is TGTGCCTGGAGTGTAGGTCAGGCTCAACCCCAGCATTTT.

V and J are TRBV7-2 and TRBJ2-3, with 9 bases identical to TRBD2. J gave up 8 bases and V 1 base, and 4 bases lay outside the gene matches. The CDR3 is made up of 14 amino acids. Looked up from germline, CDR1 is SGHTA and CDR2 is FQGNSA. For the CDR3, the DNA is TGTGCCAGCAGCTTAGGGCCTAGCGGGGCTACGCAGTATTTT. Translation gives CASSLGPSGATQYF.

V usage is TRBV5-6 and J usage is TRBJ1-2; 7 nucleotides agree with TRBD1. Looked up from germline, CDR1 is SGHDT and CDR2 is YYEEEE. The CDR3 is 16 residues long. The ends lost 1 base at V and 4 bases at J; junction bases unmatched: 10. The CDR3 coding sequence is TGTGCCAGCAGCTTGAATAGCCAGACAGGGCGCTATGGCTACACCTTC. This codes for CASSLNSQTGRYGYTF.

The chain employs TRBV7-9 and TRBJ1-1, with a weak D call TRBD1 (5 bases). Germline V gives CDR1 SEHNR, CDR2 FQNEAQ (reference sequence). CDR3 length: 13 residues. The ends were cut back, 11 bases at V and 0 bases at J, with 13 bases in the middle. CDR3 sequence reads: CAGYRLMNTEAFF. DNA for the CDR3: TGTGCCGGTTACAGGCTGATGAACACTGAAGCTTTCTTT.

The sample holds a few counts of this clone. The sample has other DNA sequences that encode this CDR3 too. This chain connects TRBV5-1 to TRBJ1-4; D gene uncertain. The CDR3 is 14 residues long. Between the trimmed V and J ends, which lost 2 bases and 4 bases, there was a span of 9 bases. CDR1 and CDR2 from the germline V gene are SGHRS and YFSETQ. The CDR3 nucleotides are TGCGCCAGCAGCTTTTCCGGTGGTAATGAAAAACTGTTTTTT. Protein: CASSFSGGNEKLFF.

This rearrangement joins TRBV27 to TRBJ2-1; TRBD1 aligns across 8 bases. Trimming cost V 5 bases and J 2 bases; bases outside gene matches: 8. The V gene's germline CDR1 is MNHEY and CDR2 SMNVEV (reference sequence). The CDR3 has 16 amino acids. As DNA, the CDR3 is TGTGCCAGCAGTCGCGGACAGGGTCCCCCCTACAATGAGCAGTTCTTC. Its protein is CASSRGQGPPYNEQFF.

This chain joins TRBV29-1 and TRBJ1-1, with 8 bases that match TRBD1. Trimming took 4 bases from V and 3 from J; bases not matched to a gene: 7. Germline values: CDR1 SQVTM, CDR2 ANQGSEA. The CDR3 totals 14 residues. The CDR3 sequence is CSVVRTGMDTEAFF. In nucleotides, the CDR3 is TGCAGCGTTGTGAGGACAGGGATGGACACTGAAGCTTTCTTT.

The chain is built from TRBV25-1 and TRBJ2-7; no reliable D call. The germline gives CDR1 MGHDK, CDR2 SYGVNS. This CDR3 is 14 amino acids long. The V gene lost 4 bases and the J gene lost 1 base, with 11 bases spanning the gap. CDR3 in amino acids: CASSVIDNSYEQYF. The CDR3 region has the DNA TGTGCCAGCAGTGTAATCGACAATTCCTACGAGCAGTACTTC.

V is TRBV18 and J is TRBJ1-6, with D possibly being TRBD1 (5 bases). The V and J ends lost 3 bases and 10 bases respectively, with 13 bases between them. Germline V gene lookup returns CDR1 KGHSH and CDR2 LQKENI. The CDR3 is 14 amino acids. In DNA form, the CDR3 reads TGTGCCAGCTCACCGGCAGGGAATGGCTCACCCCTCCACTTT. Protein: CASSPAGNGSPLHF.

The chain links TRBV5-1 to TRBJ2-2, with a possible D match to TRBD1 (6 bases). V gave up 0 bases and J gave up 6 bases, with 12 bases separating them. This CDR3 region has 15 residues. Germline loops: CDR1 SGHRS, CDR2 YFSETQ. CDR3 nucleotide sequence: TGCGCCAGCAGCTTGGGGGGGCGTGGATCCGGGGAGCTGTTTTTT. Residues: CASSLGGRGSGELFF.

J is TRBJ1-1 and V is TRBV5-1; D is possibly TRBD1 (5 bases). The CDR3 is 15 amino acids. V was clipped by 2 bases and J by 1 base, with 12 bases between them. Germline CDR1 and CDR2: SGHRS and YFSETQ. In DNA form, the CDR3 reads TGCGCCAGCAGCTTCGGTTCCAGGGAGAACACTGAAGCTTTCTTT. It yields the protein CASSFGSRENTEAFF.

The chain has TRBV5-1 and TRBJ2-1; 11 bases map to TRBD2. With 4 bases clipped from V and 10 bases from J, the junction kept 13 bases outside the gene matches. The CDR3 totals 16 residues. Germline loops: CDR1 SGHRS, CDR2 YFSETQ. The CDR3 region has the DNA TGCGCCAGCAGCACCCCCGGGACTAGCGGCCTTGGGGAGCAGTTCTTC. It codes for CASSTPGTSGLGEQFF.

V usage is TRBV7-2 and J usage is TRBJ2-1; D is uncertain. The CDR3 spans 11 residues. The V and J ends lost 6 bases and 7 bases respectively, with 7 bases between them. Germline lookup yields CDR1 SGHTA and CDR2 FQGNSA. In nucleotides, the CDR3 is TGTGCCAGCAGGGCCTGGAATGAGCAGTTCTTC. The encoded protein is CASRAWNEQFF. Supplemented by reference TRBV7-2 and TRBJ2-1, the full variable domain reads GAGVSQSPSNKVTEKGKDVELRCDPISGHTALYWYRQSLGQGLEFLIYFQGNSAPDKSGLPSDRFSAERTGGSVSTLTIQRTQQEDSAVYLCASRAWNEQFFGPGTRLTVL.

This sequence joins TRBV7-2 and TRBJ2-1; weak D call: TRBD1 (6 bases). V lost 2 bases and J lost 7, with 12 bases in between. CDR1 and CDR2 from the germline V gene are SGHTA and FQGNSA. This CDR3 spans 14 amino acids. The CDR3 is CASSLWGRGNEQFF. In nucleotides, the CDR3 is TGTGCCAGCAGCTTATGGGGCAGGGGAAATGAGCAGTTCTTC.

In this sample, this clone turned up once. The chain employs TRBV5-1 and TRBJ1-2; the D gene is possibly TRBD1 (5 bases). The germline V gene encodes CDR1 SGHRS and CDR2 YFSETQ. V lost 4 bases, J lost 7 bases, and 17 bases lay in between. There are 14 residues in the CDR3. CDR3: CASSPTGANAGYTF. Written as DNA, the CDR3 is TGCGCCAGCAGCCCGACTGGGGCGAATGCTGGCTACACCTTC.

V usage is TRBV29-1 and J usage is TRBJ1-4; D gene ambiguous. Trimming cost V 0 bases and J 8 bases, with 13 bases left between them. This CDR3 comprises 14 residues. From germline, CDR1 is SQVTM and CDR2 ANQGSEA. CDR3 region: CSVEDDIWEEKLFF. As DNA, the CDR3 is TGCAGCGTTGAAGATGACATCTGGGAGGAAAAACTGTTTTTT.

This sequence joins TRBV5-1 and TRBJ1-1; possibly TRBD1 for D (5 bases). The V gene's germline CDR1 is SGHRS and CDR2 YFSETQ. The CDR3 extends over 14 amino acids. Trimming pared 4 bases from V and 0 bases from J, leaving 10 bases between. CDR3 DNA: TGCGCCAGCAGCCTCAGGGTCATGAACACTGAAGCTTTCTTT. As protein: CASSLRVMNTEAFF.

This clone was seen once. The chain couples TRBV4-1 to TRBJ2-4; D is ambiguous. Per the germline V gene, CDR1 is MGHRA and CDR2 is YSYEKL. The germline V and J ends were trimmed by 1 base and 2 bases, with 6 bases remaining between them. The CDR3 is 14 amino acids. CDR3 nucleotide sequence: TGCGCCAGCAGCCAAGCGGGTACCAAAAACATTCAGTACTTC. It translates to CASSQAGTKNIQYF.

This clone was detected ten times or more. The chain couples TRBV27 to TRBJ1-5; D gene unclear. Germline V lookup: CDR1 MNHEY, CDR2 SMNVEV (reference sequence). Trimming cost V 5 bases and J 6 bases, with 17 bases left between them. This CDR3 is built from 15 residues. In DNA form, the CDR3 reads TGTGCCAGCAGTGCAGCAGACGAGTGGAGTCAGCCCCAGCATTTT. Amino acids: CASSAADEWSQPQHF.

V is TRBV29-1 and J is TRBJ1-2; D might be TRBD1 (6 bases). This CDR3 spans 12 amino acids. Trimming removed 6 bases at V and 8 bases at J, with 16 bases between. CDR1 is SQVTM and CDR2 is ANQGSEA in the germline V gene. CDR3 in amino acids: CSVEGGRGGYTF. In DNA, the CDR3 is TGCAGCGTCGAGGGGGGGCGCGGAGGCTACACCTTC.

The J gene is TRBJ1-1, the V gene TRBV7-8; D gene unclear. Germline V gene sequence: CDR1 SGHVS, CDR2 FQNEAQ. This CDR3 has 17 residues. The V and J ends lost 4 bases and 0 bases respectively, with 18 bases between them. The CDR3 nucleotides read TGTGCCAGCAGCTCCGGTTTGAATCCCGTCATGAACACTGAAGCTTTCTTT. Translation gives CASSSGLNPVMNTEAFF.

The chain joins TRBV9 to TRBJ2-5; TRBD2 aligns across 11 bases. Unmatched junction bases numbered 3, after V lost 0 bases and J lost 5 bases. Germline values: CDR1 SGDLS, CDR2 YYNGEE. The CDR3 is 15 amino acids. The CDR3 DNA follows: TGTGCCAGCAGCGTAGTGGCTAGCGGGGGGGAGACCCAGTACTTC. It is translated as CASSVVASGGETQYF.

The gene calls are TRBV5-4 and TRBJ2-1, with TRBD2 identical over 13 bases. V dropped 3 bases and J dropped 5; count of bases not matched to a gene: 2. The CDR3 runs 15 residues. The germline CDR1 and CDR2 sequences are SGHNT and YYREEE (reference sequence). The CDR3 bases are TGTGCCAGCAGCTCCGGGACTAGCGGGAACAATGAGCAGTTCTTC. Protein product: CASSSGTSGNNEQFF.

This clone was seen a few times. This chain connects TRBV25-1 to TRBJ1-1, with D perhaps TRBD1 (6 bases). CDR1 and CDR2 from the germline V gene are MGHDK and SYGVNS. V lost 6 bases and J 8 bases, leaving 13 bases between the germline ends. This CDR3 contains 12 residues. The chain's CDR3 is CASSNPGTEAFF. CDR3 DNA sequence: TGTGCCAGCAGCAATCCCGGGACAGAAGCTTTCTTT.

This clone was counted once. This chain uses TRBV2 with TRBJ2-1, with 8 bases that match TRBD1. Germline lookup yields CDR1 SNHLY and CDR2 FYNNEI. The CDR3 is 15 residues long. The V gene end was trimmed by 5 bases and the J gene end by 9 bases; junction bases not matched to a gene: 12. CDR3 nucleotides: TGTGCCAGCAGTACGAGGACAGGGCTGGGCGGTGAGCAGTTCTTC. Translating gives CASSTRTGLGGEQFF.

This clone was seen only a few times. The V gene is TRBV2, the J gene TRBJ2-1; TRBD1 might be the D (6 bases). The V end was cut by 8 bases, the J end by 3 bases, with 8 bases between. The length of the CDR3 is 12 residues. Germline CDR1 and CDR2: SNHLY and FYNNEI. The CDR3: CASRDNYNEQFF. The CDR3 DNA sequence: TGTGCCAGCCGGGACAACTACAATGAGCAGTTCTTC.

This sequence joins TRBV29-1 and TRBJ2-7; 7 bases map to TRBD1. The V and J ends lost 5 bases and 2 bases, in that order; junction bases with no gene match: 15. Germline CDR1 is SQVTM and CDR2 is ANQGSEA. This CDR3 spans 16 amino acids. The CDR3 region has the DNA TGCAGCGTTAGGGCAGGGGGATTCTCTCAACCCTACGAGCAGTACTTC. It is translated as CSVRAGGFSQPYEQYF.

This chain connects TRBV7-8 to TRBJ1-5, with D maybe TRBD1 (6 bases). The germline V gene has CDR1 SGHVS and CDR2 FQNEAQ. Trimming cost V 6 bases and J 1 base, with 13 bases left between them. The CDR3 loop spans 15 amino acids. For the CDR3, the DNA is TGTGCCAGCAGGAAGGGAACAGGGAGCAATCAGCCCCAGCATTTT. Translated, it gives CASRKGTGSNQPQHF. Looking up the rest from reference TRBV7-8 and TRBJ1-5 gives the full variable domain: GAGVSQSPRYKVAKRGQDVALRCDPISGHVSLFWYQQALGQGPEFLTYFQNEAQLDKSGLPSDRFFAERPEGSVSTLKIQRTQQEDSAVYLCASRKGTGSNQPQHFGDGTRLSIL.

The J gene is TRBJ2-5, the V gene TRBV5-1; 10 bases are shared with TRBD1. Germline CDR1 and CDR2: SGHRS and YFSETQ. Trimming cost V 4 bases and J 5 bases; bases outside gene matches: 11. The CDR3 covers 16 residues. The CDR3 DNA reads as TGCGCCAGCAGCGAACAGACAGGGGGCTTCGGGGAGACCCAGTACTTC. It yields the protein CASSEQTGGFGETQYF.

This clone was recorded a few times. The chain employs TRBV9 and TRBJ2-3; 7 bases match TRBD2. This CDR3 is built from 14 residues. Unmatched junction bases numbered 5, after V lost 7 bases and J lost 0 bases. Germline assignment: CDR1 SGDLS and CDR2 YYNGEE. The CDR3 sequence: CASWGGLSTDTQYF. CDR3 sequence (DNA): TGTGCCAGCTGGGGGGGTCTAAGCACAGATACGCAGTATTTT. Based on the CDR3 plus reference TRBV9 and TRBJ2-3, the full variable domain is DSGVTQTPKHLITATGQRVTLRCSPRSGDLSVYWYQQSLDQGLQFLIQYYNGEERAKGNILERFSAQQFPDLHSELNLSSLELGDSALYFCASWGGLSTDTQYFGPGTRLTVL.

This clone appeared once. This chain joins TRBV19 and TRBJ1-2; 8 bases align to TRBD1. V lost 5 bases to trimming and J lost 2 bases; unmatched junction nucleotides: 4. Germline assignment: CDR1 LNHDA and CDR2 SQIVND (reference sequence). The CDR3 extends over 14 amino acids. The CDR3 loop reads CASSLGTGNYGYTF. The CDR3, as DNA: TGTGCCAGTAGTCTCGGGACAGGAAACTATGGCTACACCTTC.

The chain has TRBV7-9 and TRBJ1-6; TRBD1 matches 8 bases. The CDR3 contains 14 residues. CDR1 SEHNR and CDR2 FQNEAQ come from the germline V gene (reference sequence). The V segment lost 4 bases and the J segment 7 bases; nucleotides outside the gene matches: 3. The CDR3 bases are TGTGCCAGCAGCTCCGGGACAGGCAATTCACCCCTCCACTTT. It codes for CASSSGTGNSPLHF.